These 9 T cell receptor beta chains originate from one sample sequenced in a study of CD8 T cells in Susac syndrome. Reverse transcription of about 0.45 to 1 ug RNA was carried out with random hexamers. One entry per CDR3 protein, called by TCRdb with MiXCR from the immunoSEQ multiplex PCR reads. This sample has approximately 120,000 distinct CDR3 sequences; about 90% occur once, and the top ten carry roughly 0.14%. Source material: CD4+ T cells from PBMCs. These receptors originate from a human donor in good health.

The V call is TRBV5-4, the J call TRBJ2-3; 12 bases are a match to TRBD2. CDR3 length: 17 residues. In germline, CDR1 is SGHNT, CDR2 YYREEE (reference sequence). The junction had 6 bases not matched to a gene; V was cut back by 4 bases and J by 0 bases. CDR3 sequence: CASSPTSGGTSTDTQYF. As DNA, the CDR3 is TGTGCCAGCAGCCCTACTAGCGGGGGGACTAGCACAGATACGCAGTATTTT.

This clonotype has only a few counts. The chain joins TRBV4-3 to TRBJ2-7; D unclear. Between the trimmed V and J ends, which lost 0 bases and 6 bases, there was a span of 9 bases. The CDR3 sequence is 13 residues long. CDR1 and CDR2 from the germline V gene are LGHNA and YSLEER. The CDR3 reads CASSQEGSAEQYF. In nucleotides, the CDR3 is TGCGCCAGCAGCCAAGAAGGATCGGCCGAGCAGTACTTC.

The CDR3 DNA reads as TGTGCCAGCAGCCAAATTAAGATGGGTGGCTACACCTTC. This codes for CASSQIKMGGYTF. This chain links TRBV14 with TRBJ1-2; D gene ambiguous. The germline CDR1 and CDR2 sequences are SGHDN and FVKESK. The CDR3 covers 13 residues. Trimming cost V 2 bases and J 7 bases, with 11 bases left between them. Together with reference TRBV14 and TRBJ1-2, the CDR3 gives the full variable domain: EAGVTQFPSHSVIEKGQTVTLRCDPISGHDNLYWYRRVMGKEIKFLLHFVKESKQDESGMPNNRFLAERTGGTYSTLKVQPAELEDSGVYFCASSQIKMGGYTFGSGTRLTVV.

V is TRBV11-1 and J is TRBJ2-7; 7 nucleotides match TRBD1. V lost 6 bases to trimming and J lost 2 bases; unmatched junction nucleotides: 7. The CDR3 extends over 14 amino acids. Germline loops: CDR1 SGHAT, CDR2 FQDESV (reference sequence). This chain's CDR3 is CASSADRPAYEQYF. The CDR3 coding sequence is TGTGCCAGCAGTGCGGACAGGCCAGCCTACGAGCAGTACTTC.

The CDR3 nucleotides read TGTGCCAGCCCCTGGGGAACAGAGCTCTACGAGCAGTACTTC. This gives the protein CASPWGTELYEQYF. The chain recombines TRBV6-4 with TRBJ2-7; D call uncertain. V dropped 8 bases and J dropped 3 bases, with 17 bases sitting between them. The CDR3 length is 14 residues. Germline CDR1 and CDR2: MRHNA and SNTAGT.

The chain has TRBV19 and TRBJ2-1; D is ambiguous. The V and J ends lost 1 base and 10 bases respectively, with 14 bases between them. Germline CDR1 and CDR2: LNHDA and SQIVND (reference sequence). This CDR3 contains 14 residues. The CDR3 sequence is CASSIASTADEQFF. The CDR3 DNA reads TGTGCCAGTAGTATAGCCTCTACGGCCGACGAGCAGTTCTTC.

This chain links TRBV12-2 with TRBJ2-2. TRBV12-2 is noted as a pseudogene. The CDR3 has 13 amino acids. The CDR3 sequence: CASRLVVSGELFF. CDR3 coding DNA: TGTGCAAGTCGCTTAGTCGTATCTGGGGAGCTGTTTTTT.

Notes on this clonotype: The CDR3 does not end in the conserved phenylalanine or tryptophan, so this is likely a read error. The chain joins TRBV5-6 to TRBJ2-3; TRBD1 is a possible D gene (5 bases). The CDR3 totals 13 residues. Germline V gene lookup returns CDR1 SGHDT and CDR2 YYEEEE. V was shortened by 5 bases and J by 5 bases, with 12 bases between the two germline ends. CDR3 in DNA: TGTGCCAGCAGAGACAGTGATCTAGATACGCAGTATTCT. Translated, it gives CASRDSDLDTQYS.

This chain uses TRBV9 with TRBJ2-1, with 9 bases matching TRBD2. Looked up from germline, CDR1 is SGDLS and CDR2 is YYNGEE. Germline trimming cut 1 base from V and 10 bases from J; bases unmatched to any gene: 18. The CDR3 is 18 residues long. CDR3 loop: CASSVFGTRRGGPREQFF. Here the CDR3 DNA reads TGTGCCAGCAGCGTATTCGGAACTAGGCGGGGGGGCCCCCGGGAGCAGTTCTTC. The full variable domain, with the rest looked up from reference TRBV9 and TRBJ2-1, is DSGVTQTPKHLITATGQRVTLRCSPRSGDLSVYWYQQSLDQGLQFLIQYYNGEERAKGNILERFSAQQFPDLHSELNLSSLELGDSALYFCASSVFGTRRGGPREQFFGPGTRLTVL.